The sequence of this T cell receptor beta chain was determined in a study of blood T cell repertoires in COVID-19. The data were produced by immunoSEQ multiplex PCR, yet TCRdb's version contains in-frame clones alone and is incomplete. The repertoire includes under 250,000 clones, roughly 80% of them detected once, and roughly 7% sits in the top ten. Losses at the gene ends were 0 bases for V and 10 bases for J; bases not matched to a gene: 4. Germline loops: CDR1 SGDLS, CDR2 YYNGEE. There are 14 residues in the CDR3. The source is a woman between 70 and 85 years old with acute or convalescent COVID-19. The sample consisted of peripheral blood. The chain couples TRBV9 to TRBJ1-6, with 7 bases matching TRBD1. The CDR3 region is CASSVEGAGSPLHF. CDR3 sequence (DNA): TGTGCCAGCAGCGTAGAGGGGGCAGGATCACCCCTCCACTTT.